Shown below are 32 T cell receptor beta chains from a single sample sequenced in a study of T cell responses to AZD1222 COVID-19 vaccine. Here immunoSEQ multiplex PCR was the method, and the copy in TCRdb shows in-frame clones only, minus some. The table records some 120,000 clones, about 93% of them present only once. The source material was peripheral blood, sampled on day 0 of AZD1222 vaccination. These TCRs come from an adult in good health.

This sequence joins TRBV18 and TRBJ2-1; 12 bases match TRBD2. The CDR3 is 19 amino acids. Trimming cost V 2 bases and J 3 bases; bases outside gene matches: 11. CDR1 KGHSH and CDR2 LQKENI come from the germline V gene. This chain's CDR3 is CASSPRWLAGGYGYNEQFF. The CDR3 DNA sequence: TGTGCCAGCTCACCAAGGTGGCTAGCGGGAGGGTATGGCTACAATGAGCAGTTCTTC.

The gene calls are TRBV5-1 and TRBJ2-3, with D possibly being TRBD1 or TRBD2 (5 bases each). Deletions cut 3 bases from V and 9 bases from J, with 35 bases between. The CDR3 is 20 residues long. CDR1 is SGHRS, CDR2 YFSETQ, per germline. In DNA form, the CDR3 reads TGCGCCAGCAGCTCAGTGGGGACGGCCATTTCTCCGATGTGGGGTGAAACGCAGTATTTT. This sequence encodes CASSSVGTAISPMWGETQYF. Complete variable domain (other parts from reference TRBV5-1 and TRBJ2-3): KAGVTQTPRYLIKTRGQQVTLSCSPISGHRSVSWYQQTPGQGLQFLFEYFSETQRNKGNFPGRFSGRQFSNSRSEMNVSTLELGDSALYLCASSSVGTAISPMWGETQYFGPGTRLTVL.

The genes are TRBV7-9 and TRBJ2-2; D is perhaps TRBD2 (7 bases). The CDR3 runs to 17 residues. Germline V gene sequence: CDR1 SEHNR, CDR2 FQNEAQ (reference sequence). Trimming cost V 10 bases and J 5 bases, with 26 bases left between them. CDR3 DNA sequence: TGTGCCAACCCACCCCCGGAGGGGGGGGCGGAGACCGGGGAGCTGTTTTTT. As protein: CANPPPEGGAETGELFF.

The V call is TRBV7-9, the J call TRBJ2-1, with D perhaps matching TRBD1 or TRBD2 (5 bases each). Trimming took off 4 bases at V and 2 bases at J, with 15 bases between the two ends. The length of the CDR3 is 16 residues. In germline, CDR1 is SEHNR, CDR2 FQNEAQ (reference sequence). The CDR3 DNA reads as TGTGCCAGCAGCTCCTGGGGGTCAATACCCTACAATGAGCAGTTCTTC. Protein sequence: CASSSWGSIPYNEQFF.

This rearrangement joins TRBV7-2 to TRBJ2-3; perhaps TRBD2 as D (6 bases). Trimming left V 2 bases short and J 7 bases short, with 10 bases between. Germline CDR1 and CDR2: SGHTA and FQGNSA. This CDR3 contains 13 residues. The CDR3 sequence: CASSLREPNTQYF. CDR3 in DNA: TGTGCCAGCAGCTTACGGGAGCCGAATACGCAGTATTTT. Full variable domain (remainder filled in from reference TRBV7-2 and TRBJ2-3): GAGVSQSPSNKVTEKGKDVELRCDPISGHTALYWYRQSLGQGLEFLIYFQGNSAPDKSGLPSDRFSAERTGGSVSTLTIQRTQQEDSAVYLCASSLREPNTQYFGPGTRLTVL.

The genes are TRBV4-3 and TRBJ2-6; the D gene is possibly TRBD1 (6 bases). V was trimmed by 0 bases and J by 3 bases, leaving 12 bases between them. This CDR3 is built from 17 residues. Germline V gene sequence: CDR1 LGHNA, CDR2 YSLEER. This chain's CDR3 is CASSQEAGAGGANVLTF. In nucleotides, the CDR3 is TGCGCCAGCAGCCAAGAAGCAGGGGCGGGTGGGGCCAACGTCCTGACTTTC.

V usage is TRBV25-1 and J usage is TRBJ1-1; D is unresolved. Germline values: CDR1 MGHDK, CDR2 SYGVNS. The CDR3 spans 14 residues. V lost 7 bases and J lost 0, with 12 bases in between. This CDR3 reads CASNPNQMNTEAFF. As DNA, the CDR3 is TGTGCCAGCAACCCGAACCAAATGAACACTGAAGCTTTCTTT.

This chain uses TRBV6-5 with TRBJ1-1; 10 bases fit TRBD1. Trimming cost V 8 bases and J 5 bases; bases outside gene matches: 8. The CDR3 loop spans 14 amino acids. The germline V gene encodes CDR1 MNHEY and CDR2 SVGAGI. CDR3 nucleotides: TGTGCCAGCGGGGGACAGGGGAGAGGGACTGAAGCTTTCTTT. It codes for CASGGQGRGTEAFF.

V usage is TRBV11-3 and J usage is TRBJ2-7; 9 nucleotides align to TRBD1. CDR1 and CDR2 (germline): SGHNT, YENEEA. This CDR3 contains 15 residues. J was trimmed by 3 bases and V by 0 bases; bases with no gene match: 3. The CDR3 loop is CASSLEGQGDYEQYF. CDR3 nucleotides: TGTGCCAGCAGCTTAGAGGGACAGGGAGACTACGAGCAGTACTTC.

The chain couples TRBV7-2 to TRBJ1-2, with a weak D call TRBD1 (6 bases). The V gene's germline CDR1 is SGHTA and CDR2 FQGNSA. This CDR3 comprises 14 residues. Trimming shortened V by 6 bases and J by 8 bases, and 19 bases separated the two germline ends. The CDR3 nucleotides read TGTGCCAGCAGTTCCTCGGGGGGGGCTAACGGCTACACCTTC. Amino acid sequence: CASSSSGGANGYTF.

The chain has TRBV7-2 and TRBJ2-3; 7 nucleotides align to TRBD2. This CDR3 has 14 residues. Germline CDR1 and CDR2: SGHTA and FQGNSA. The trim removed 3 bases at V and 5 bases at J, leaving 5 bases unmatched. Here the CDR3 DNA reads TGTGCCAGCAGCTTGGCGGGAGCAAGAGATACGCAGTATTTT. This translates into CASSLAGARDTQYF.

The rearrangement uses TRBV2 and TRBJ2-7; D possibly corresponds to TRBD1 (6 bases). CDR1 and CDR2 (germline): SNHLY, FYNNEI. The CDR3 runs to 14 residues. V lost 8 bases and J 0 bases, leaving 14 bases between the germline ends. Here the CDR3 DNA reads TGTGCCAGCCGCCCAGGGGCCAGCTCCTACGAGCAGTACTTC. Protein product: CASRPGASSYEQYF.

This clone was counted between two and nine times. The chain employs TRBV2 and TRBJ1-6, with unresolved D. CDR3 length equals 13 residues. Germline V CDR1 and CDR2: SNHLY, FYNNEI. Trimming removed 11 bases at V and 0 bases at J, with 8 bases between. The CDR3 DNA reads TGTGCCCTCAAGGGCTCCTATAATTCACCCCTCCACTTT. This encodes CALKGSYNSPLHF.

This rearrangement joins TRBV18 to TRBJ2-1, with D possibly TRBD2 on 6 matching bases. Germline V gene sequence: CDR1 KGHSH, CDR2 LQKENI. The germline V and J ends were trimmed by 0 bases and 4 bases, with 13 bases remaining between them. This CDR3 is built from 16 residues. CDR3 sequence: CASSPPSGTRYNEQFF. The CDR3, as DNA: TGTGCCAGCTCACCACCTAGCGGAACCCGATACAATGAGCAGTTCTTC. The full variable domain, its missing parts supplied by reference TRBV18 and TRBJ2-1, is NAGVMQNPRHLVRRRGQEARLRCSPMKGHSHVYWYRQLPEEGLKFMVYLQKENIIDESGMPKERFSAEFPKEGPSILRIQQVVRGDSAAYFCASSPPSGTRYNEQFFGPGTRLTVL.

The V call is TRBV2, the J call TRBJ1-6; no clear D. Germline V lookup: CDR1 SNHLY, CDR2 FYNNEI. The CDR3 has 12 amino acids. Trimming cost V 4 bases and J 8 bases, with 6 bases left between them. In DNA, the CDR3 is TGTGCCAGCAGTGGAGATCATTCACCCCTCCACTTT. Encoded protein: CASSGDHSPLHF.

The chain is built from TRBV29-1 and TRBJ2-7; TRBD1 might be the D (5 bases). CDR1 and CDR2 from the germline V gene are SQVTM and ANQGSEA. The CDR3 is 13 residues long. The germline V and J ends were trimmed by 0 bases and 4 bases, with 10 bases remaining between them. The CDR3 DNA is TGCAGCGTTGAAGATACTGACAGTTACGAGCAGTACTTC. This gives the protein CSVEDTDSYEQYF.

This clone was seen more than once but under ten times. V is TRBV5-1 and J is TRBJ2-7; 8 bases align to TRBD1. Germline assignment: CDR1 SGHRS and CDR2 YFSETQ. The CDR3 runs 15 residues. V trimming: 5 bases; J trimming: 7 bases; junction bases outside the gene matches: 14. CDR3 DNA: TGCGCCAGCAGTCCCGGGACAGGAACCTTCGGAGAGCAGTACTTC. Protein product: CASSPGTGTFGEQYF.

V usage is TRBV6-5 and J usage is TRBJ1-5; D call uncertain. The V and J ends lost 5 bases and 2 bases respectively, with 10 bases between them. Germline assignment: CDR1 MNHEY and CDR2 SVGAGI. This CDR3 is built from 14 residues. The CDR3 nucleotides read TGTGCCAGCAGTCGGGAACGGGGCAATCAGCCCCAGCATTTT. Amino acids: CASSRERGNQPQHF.

This sequence joins TRBV6-1 and TRBJ2-1; 8 nucleotides line up with TRBD1. V gave up 2 bases and J gave up 12 bases; unmatched junction bases: 12. The germline V gene encodes CDR1 MNHNS and CDR2 SASEGT. CDR3 length: 15 amino acids. The CDR3 region has the DNA TGTGCCAGCAGTGAAAGCCCAAACAGGGGGAGTATGCAGTTCTTC. The encoded protein is CASSESPNRGSMQFF.

V gene TRBV5-1 combines with J gene TRBJ1-1; possible D gene TRBD1, 5 bases. The germline V and J ends were trimmed by 0 bases and 1 base, with 10 bases remaining between them. The CDR3 is 15 amino acids. Germline assignment: CDR1 SGHRS and CDR2 YFSETQ. The CDR3 here is CASSLGRTGNTEAFF. The DNA of the CDR3 is TGCGCCAGCAGCTTGGGCCGAACAGGGAACACTGAAGCTTTCTTT.

The V call is TRBV6-5, the J call TRBJ2-7; the match to TRBD2 covers 7 bases. The CDR3 sequence is 15 residues long. J lost 3 bases, V lost 2 bases, and 7 bases had no gene match. Germline CDR1 reads MNHEY; CDR2 reads SVGAGI. CDR3 nucleotides: TGTGCCAGCAGTTACGGGAGGGCAGGATTCTACGAGCAGTACTTC. This gives the protein CASSYGRAGFYEQYF.

This clone was counted once. This chain connects TRBV7-2 to TRBJ1-6; D remains ambiguous. V lost 4 bases to trimming and J lost 7 bases, with 8 bases between them. Per the germline V gene, CDR1 is SGHTA and CDR2 is FQGNSA. The CDR3 totals 13 residues. The CDR3 bases are TGTGCCAGCAGCTCAAACCAGAATTCACCCCTCCACTTT. Its translation is CASSSNQNSPLHF.

The chain employs TRBV6-5 and TRBJ2-1, with 10 bases identical to TRBD1. Trimming at V came to 2 bases and at J to 8 bases, leaving 6 bases not matched to a gene. CDR1 is MNHEY and CDR2 is SVGAGI in the germline V gene. The CDR3 covers 15 residues. CDR3 in DNA: TGTGCCAGCAGTTACAACCGGGACAGGGGCCATGAGCAGTTCTTC. Its translation: CASSYNRDRGHEQFF.

Only one count was recorded for this clone. The genes are TRBV4-1 and TRBJ2-3; no firm D call. Trimming cost V 1 base and J 2 bases, with 4 bases left between them. There are 13 residues in the CDR3. Per germline, CDR1 MGHRA and CDR2 YSYEKL. CDR3 loop: CASSQVPTDTQYF. The DNA for the CDR3 is TGCGCCAGCAGCCAAGTCCCCACAGATACGCAGTATTTT.

V and J are TRBV29-1 and TRBJ2-7; no clear D gene. Germline-derived CDR1 and CDR2 are SQVTM and ANQGSEA. Trimming stripped 3 bases from V and 2 bases from J, with 11 bases between. This CDR3 is 13 amino acids long. The CDR3 coding sequence is TGCAGCGTTGAGGGCCCTCCCGCCTACGAGCAGTACTTC. It encodes CSVEGPPAYEQYF.

The chain recombines TRBV5-6 with TRBJ1-2; TRBD1 might be the D (6 bases). Germline V gene sequence: CDR1 SGHDT, CDR2 YYEEEE. The CDR3 runs 17 residues. The ends were cut back, 2 bases at V and 8 bases at J, with 25 bases in the middle. DNA for the CDR3: TGTGCCAGCAGCTTCAAAAACGACAGGCCCTCGACGGGAGGCTACACCTTC. Encoded protein: CASSFKNDRPSTGGYTF.

The rearrangement uses TRBV18 and TRBJ2-3; a weak D match, TRBD1 (6 bases). This CDR3 spans 15 amino acids. Per the germline V gene, CDR1 is KGHSH and CDR2 is LQKENI. Trimming shortened V by 0 bases and J by 4 bases, and 11 bases separated the two germline ends. CDR3 residues: CASSPPRGFPDTQYF. DNA for the CDR3: TGTGCCAGCTCACCACCGAGGGGGTTCCCAGATACGCAGTATTTT. The full variable domain, completed using reference TRBV18 and TRBJ2-3, is NAGVMQNPRHLVRRRGQEARLRCSPMKGHSHVYWYRQLPEEGLKFMVYLQKENIIDESGMPKERFSAEFPKEGPSILRIQQVVRGDSAAYFCASSPPRGFPDTQYFGPGTRLTVL.

The chain carries TRBV19 and TRBJ1-5; D is ambiguous. The germline V and J ends were trimmed by 4 bases and 6 bases, with 10 bases remaining between them. CDR3 length: 13 amino acids. Germline V gene lookup returns CDR1 LNHDA and CDR2 SQIVND (reference sequence). The CDR3 protein is CASSTSKGQPQHF. In DNA form, the CDR3 reads TGTGCCAGTAGTACCTCAAAGGGTCAGCCCCAGCATTTT.

The J gene is TRBJ1-2, the V gene TRBV4-2; D is unresolved. Trimming took off 0 bases at V and 4 bases at J, with 12 bases between the two ends. The CDR3 is 15 amino acids. Germline CDR1 LGHNA, CDR2 YNFKEQ. The CDR3 region has the DNA TGTGCCAGCAGCCAAGATCCATCAGGAGGCTATGGCTACACCTTC. It specifies CASSQDPSGGYGYTF.

The chain employs TRBV18 and TRBJ1-2; a possible D gene is TRBD1 (5 bases). Germline values: CDR1 KGHSH, CDR2 LQKENI. The length of the CDR3 is 16 residues. V gave up 3 bases and J gave up 0 bases, with 14 bases separating them. This CDR3 is CASSPRDSRANYGYTF. CDR3 DNA: TGTGCCAGCTCACCCCGAGACAGCCGGGCTAACTATGGCTACACCTTC. The full variable domain, completed using reference TRBV18 and TRBJ1-2, is NAGVMQNPRHLVRRRGQEARLRCSPMKGHSHVYWYRQLPEEGLKFMVYLQKENIIDESGMPKERFSAEFPKEGPSILRIQQVVRGDSAAYFCASSPRDSRANYGYTFGSGTRLTVV.

Concerning this clone: Different DNA sequences within this sample yield the same CDR3. The genes are TRBV29-1 and TRBJ2-7; TRBD1 matches at 9 bases. Germline-derived CDR1 and CDR2 are SQVTM and ANQGSEA. The CDR3 has 13 amino acids. CDR3 sequence reads: CSAGTGSSYEQYF. Written as DNA, the CDR3 is TGCAGTGCCGGGACAGGGAGCTCCTACGAGCAGTACTTC.

The sample holds one count of this clone. The V gene is TRBV6-5, the J gene TRBJ1-5; the match to TRBD1 covers 8 bases. The ends lost 6 bases at V and 5 bases at J; junction bases unmatched: 3. Germline loops: CDR1 MNHEY, CDR2 SVGAGI. This CDR3 contains 13 residues. This CDR3 reads CASRIQGDQPQHF. CDR3 coding DNA: TGTGCCAGCAGAATACAGGGGGATCAGCCCCAGCATTTT.